Listed below are T cell receptor beta chains from one sample, sequenced in a study of glioma-infiltrating T cells after dendritic cell vaccination. Only in-frame clones appear in the TCRdb table, and some are missing; sequencing was by immunoSEQ multiplex PCR. The sample carries around 97,000 clones, 81% recorded once. Specimen: blood, collected before dendritic cell vaccination. The origin of the receptors is a human donor with glioblastoma. Each CDR3 is given without its conserved first and last residue. The order of the fields is V gene, J gene, CDR3 protein.

TRBV7-2	TRBJ2-1	ASSPQAGATNEQF
TRBV7-2	TRBJ2-3	ASRTGTGAADTQY
TRBV6-6	TRBJ2-3	ASSPGGLATDTQY
TRBV18	TRBJ1-5	ASSRPDQPQH
TRBV7-3	TRBJ2-7	ASSLNAGGYEQY
TRBV7-7	TRBJ2-7	ASSLDQGAEQY
TRBV19	TRBJ2-3	ASSATTTGIAQY
TRBV6-6	TRBJ1-1	ASSEGTEAF
TRBV6-6	TRBJ1-1	TSSYPYLDRNTEAF
TRBV6-1	TRBJ1-4	AGGLQNEKLF
TRBV19	TRBJ1-5	ASSADTGTGYNQPQH
TRBV6-6	TRBJ2-2	ASNLYRETGELF
TRBV5-4	TRBJ1-3	ASSLNVASGNTIY
TRBV6-1	TRBJ1-1	ASRPTGRNTEAF
TRBV2	TRBJ2-3	ASKPAGGIYTQY
TRBV10-3	TRBJ2-2	ASQQRGGHTGELF
TRBV6-6	TRBJ1-4	ASASGGEKLL
TRBV19	TRBJ1-2	ASSGQGPNYGYT
TRBV7-8	TRBJ1-5	ASSFLWDRVGGQPQH
TRBV11-2	TRBJ1-5	ASSPRTGSNQPQH
TRBV6-1	TRBJ2-7	ATGASAGDLWEQY
TRBV9	TRBJ2-2	ASSVVVGLGTGELF
TRBV5-1	TRBJ2-5	ASSGIRTSGETQY
TRBV7-8	TRBJ2-2	ASSVVGGSTGELF
TRBV5-1	TRBJ1-3	ASSSGLRTGNTIY
TRBV13	TRBJ1-2	ASSPSWGRNYGYT
TRBV9	TRBJ2-7	ASSVASGGVEQY
TRBV19	TRBJ1-2	ASSPTGGRGYT
TRBV7-2	TRBJ1-2	ASSLGLGQGEGYT
TRBV5-6	TRBJ1-3	ASSLSSQSSNTIY
TRBV7-2	TRBJ2-7	ASSGSVGGYEQY
TRBV15	TRBJ2-7	ATSRVPGGNYEQY
TRBV7-2	TRBJ2-7	ASSLGPSGGTYEQY
TRBV6-5	TRBJ2-2	ASSYRAGGYSGELF
TRBV7-9	TRBJ1-5	ASSPGTGGNQPQH
TRBV19	TRBJ1-2	ASSITGGYGYT
TRBV11-3	TRBJ1-1	ASNHQNRGLGTEAF
TRBV6-1	TRBJ2-5	ASLLRLAGGETQY
TRBV7-9	TRBJ1-1	ASSYGQGAEAF
TRBV25-1	TRBJ1-1	ASMRRDSPNTEAF
TRBV9	TRBJ2-7	ASSVEDRVTDEQY
TRBV19	TRBJ2-3	ASSGVAGGHPSTDTQY
TRBV10-1	TRBJ2-5	ASIGLARTQY
TRBV10-3	TRBJ1-1	AISEWRRVNTEAF
TRBV19	TRBJ1-2	ASSIDESDSHGYT
TRBV7-2	TRBJ1-1	ASSLDYTRTGKVDTEAF
TRBV4-3	TRBJ2-2	ASSQLGANTGELF
TRBV11-2	TRBJ2-7	ASSKPTGFYEQY
TRBV11-3	TRBJ2-7	ASSLWRGASRTYEQY
TRBV4-3	TRBJ1-6	ASSQGLASPLH
TRBV27	TRBJ1-1	ASSLGMNTEAF
TRBV7-2	TRBJ2-3	ASSLAAADTQY
TRBV7-2	TRBJ1-1	ASSLVSGGDTEAF
TRBV29-1	TRBJ2-1	SVGTVSSYNEQF
TRBV19	TRBJ2-1	ASSWTSGGSPREQF